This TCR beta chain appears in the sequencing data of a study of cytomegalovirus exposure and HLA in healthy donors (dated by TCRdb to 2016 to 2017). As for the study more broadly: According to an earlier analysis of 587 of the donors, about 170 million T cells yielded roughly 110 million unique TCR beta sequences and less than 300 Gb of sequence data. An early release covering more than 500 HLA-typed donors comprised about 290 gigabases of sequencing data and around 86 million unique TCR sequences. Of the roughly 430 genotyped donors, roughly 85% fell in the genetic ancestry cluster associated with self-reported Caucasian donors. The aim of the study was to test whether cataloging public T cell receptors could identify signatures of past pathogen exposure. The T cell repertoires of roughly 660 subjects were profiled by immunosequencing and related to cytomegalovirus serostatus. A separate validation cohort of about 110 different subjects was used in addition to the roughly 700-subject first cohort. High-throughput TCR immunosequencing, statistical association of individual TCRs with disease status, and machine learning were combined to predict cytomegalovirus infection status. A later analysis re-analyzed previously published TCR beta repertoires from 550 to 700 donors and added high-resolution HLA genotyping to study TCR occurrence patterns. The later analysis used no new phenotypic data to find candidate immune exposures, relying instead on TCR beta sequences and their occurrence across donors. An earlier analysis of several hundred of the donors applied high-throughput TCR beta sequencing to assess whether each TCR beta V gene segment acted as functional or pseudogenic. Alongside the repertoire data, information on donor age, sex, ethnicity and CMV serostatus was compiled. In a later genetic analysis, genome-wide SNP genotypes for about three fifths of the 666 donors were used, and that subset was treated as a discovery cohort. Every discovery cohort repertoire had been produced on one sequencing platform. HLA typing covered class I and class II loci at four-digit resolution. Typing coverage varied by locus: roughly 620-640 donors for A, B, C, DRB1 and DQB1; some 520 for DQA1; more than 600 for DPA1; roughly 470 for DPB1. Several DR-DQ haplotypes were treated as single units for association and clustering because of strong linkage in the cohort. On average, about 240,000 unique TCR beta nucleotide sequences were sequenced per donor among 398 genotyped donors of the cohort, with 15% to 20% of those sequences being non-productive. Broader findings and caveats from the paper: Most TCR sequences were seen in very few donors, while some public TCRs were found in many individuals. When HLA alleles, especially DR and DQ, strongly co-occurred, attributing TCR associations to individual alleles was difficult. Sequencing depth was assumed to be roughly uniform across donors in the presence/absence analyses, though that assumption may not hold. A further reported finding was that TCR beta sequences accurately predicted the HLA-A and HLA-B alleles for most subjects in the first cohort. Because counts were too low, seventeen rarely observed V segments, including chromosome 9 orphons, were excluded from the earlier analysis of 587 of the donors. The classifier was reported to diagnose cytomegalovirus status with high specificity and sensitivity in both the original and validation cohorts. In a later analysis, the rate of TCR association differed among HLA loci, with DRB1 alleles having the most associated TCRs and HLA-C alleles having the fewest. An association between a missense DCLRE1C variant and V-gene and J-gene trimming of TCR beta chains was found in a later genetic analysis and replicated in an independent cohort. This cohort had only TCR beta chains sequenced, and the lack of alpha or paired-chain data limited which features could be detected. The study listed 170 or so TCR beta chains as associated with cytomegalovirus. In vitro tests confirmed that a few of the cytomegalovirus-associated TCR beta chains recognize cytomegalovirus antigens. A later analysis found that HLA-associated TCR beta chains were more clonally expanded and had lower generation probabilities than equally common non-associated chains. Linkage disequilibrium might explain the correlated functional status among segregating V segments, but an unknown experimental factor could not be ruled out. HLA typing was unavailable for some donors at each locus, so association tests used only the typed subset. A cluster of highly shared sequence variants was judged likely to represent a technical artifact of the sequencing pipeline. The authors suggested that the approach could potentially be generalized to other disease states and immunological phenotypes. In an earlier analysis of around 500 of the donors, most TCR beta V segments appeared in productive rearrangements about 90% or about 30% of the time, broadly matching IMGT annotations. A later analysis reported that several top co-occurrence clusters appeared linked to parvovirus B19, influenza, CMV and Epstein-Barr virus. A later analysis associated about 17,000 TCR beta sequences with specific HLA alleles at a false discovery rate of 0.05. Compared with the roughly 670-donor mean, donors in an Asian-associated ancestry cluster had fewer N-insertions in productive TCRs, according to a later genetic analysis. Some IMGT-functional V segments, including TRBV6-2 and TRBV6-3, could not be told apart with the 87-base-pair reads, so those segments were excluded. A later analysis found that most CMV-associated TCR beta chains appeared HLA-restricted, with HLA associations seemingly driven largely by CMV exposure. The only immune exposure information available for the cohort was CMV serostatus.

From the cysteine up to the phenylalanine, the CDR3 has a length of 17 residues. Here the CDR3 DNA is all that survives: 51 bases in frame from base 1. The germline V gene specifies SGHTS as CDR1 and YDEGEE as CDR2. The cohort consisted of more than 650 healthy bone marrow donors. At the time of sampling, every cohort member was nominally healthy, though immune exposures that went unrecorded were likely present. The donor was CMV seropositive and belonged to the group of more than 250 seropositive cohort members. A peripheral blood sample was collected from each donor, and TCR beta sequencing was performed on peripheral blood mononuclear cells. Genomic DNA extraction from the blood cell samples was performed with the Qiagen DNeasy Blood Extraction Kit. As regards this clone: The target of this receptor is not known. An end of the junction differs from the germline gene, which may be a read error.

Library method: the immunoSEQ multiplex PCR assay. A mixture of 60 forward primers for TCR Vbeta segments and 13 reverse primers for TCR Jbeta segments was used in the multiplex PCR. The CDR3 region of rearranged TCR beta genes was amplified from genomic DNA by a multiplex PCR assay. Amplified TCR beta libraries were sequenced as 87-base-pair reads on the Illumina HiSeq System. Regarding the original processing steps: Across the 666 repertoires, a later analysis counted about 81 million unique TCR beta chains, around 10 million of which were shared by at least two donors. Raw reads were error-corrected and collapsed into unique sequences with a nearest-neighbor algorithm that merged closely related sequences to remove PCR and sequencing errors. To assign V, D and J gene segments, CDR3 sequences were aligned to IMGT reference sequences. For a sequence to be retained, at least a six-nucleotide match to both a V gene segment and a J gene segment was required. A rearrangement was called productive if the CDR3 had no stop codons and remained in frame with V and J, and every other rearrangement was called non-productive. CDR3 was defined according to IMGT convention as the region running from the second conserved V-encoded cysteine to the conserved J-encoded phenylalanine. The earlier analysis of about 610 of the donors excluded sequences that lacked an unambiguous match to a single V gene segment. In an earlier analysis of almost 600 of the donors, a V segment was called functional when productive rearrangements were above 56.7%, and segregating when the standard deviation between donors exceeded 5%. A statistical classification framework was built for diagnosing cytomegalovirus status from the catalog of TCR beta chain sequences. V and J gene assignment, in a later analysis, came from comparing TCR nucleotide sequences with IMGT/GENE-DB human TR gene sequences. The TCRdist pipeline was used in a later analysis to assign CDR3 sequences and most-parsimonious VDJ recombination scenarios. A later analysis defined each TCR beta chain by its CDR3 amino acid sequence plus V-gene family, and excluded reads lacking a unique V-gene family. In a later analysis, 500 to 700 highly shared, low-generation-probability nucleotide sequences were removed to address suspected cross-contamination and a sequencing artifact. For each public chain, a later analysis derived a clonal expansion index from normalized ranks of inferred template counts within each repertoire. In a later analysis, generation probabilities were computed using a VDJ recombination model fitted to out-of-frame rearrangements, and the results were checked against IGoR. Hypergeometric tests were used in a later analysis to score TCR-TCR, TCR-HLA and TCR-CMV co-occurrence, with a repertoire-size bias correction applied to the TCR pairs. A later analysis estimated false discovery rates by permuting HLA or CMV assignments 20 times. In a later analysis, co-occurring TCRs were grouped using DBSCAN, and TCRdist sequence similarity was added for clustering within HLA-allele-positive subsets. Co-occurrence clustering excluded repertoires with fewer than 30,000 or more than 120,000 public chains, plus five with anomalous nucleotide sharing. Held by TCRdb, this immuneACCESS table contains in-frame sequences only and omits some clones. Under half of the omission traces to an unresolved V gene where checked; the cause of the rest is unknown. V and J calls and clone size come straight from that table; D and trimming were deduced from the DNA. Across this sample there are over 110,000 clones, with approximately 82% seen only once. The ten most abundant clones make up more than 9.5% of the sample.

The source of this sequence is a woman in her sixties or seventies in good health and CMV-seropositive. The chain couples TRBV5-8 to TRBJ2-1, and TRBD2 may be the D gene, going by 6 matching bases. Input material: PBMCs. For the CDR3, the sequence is CASILGSSAGSYNEQFF. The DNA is TGTGCCAGCATCTTGGGATCTAGCGCCGGCTCCTACAATGAGCAGTTCTTC.